This entry lists 5 T cell receptor beta chains sequenced from one sample in a study of beta chain features in type 1 diabetes. The whole isolated RNA underwent reverse transcription, so sequencing captured expressed TCRB transcripts. Libraries were prepared by immunoSEQ multiplex PCR; TCRdb keeps only in-frame clonotypes and omits some of them. The repertoire holds 350,000 to 450,000 clones, with roughly 13% as singletons. Input material: naive CD4+ T cells from blood. The origin of the receptors is a man in his thirties or forties in good health.

The V gene is TRBV29-1, the J gene TRBJ1-4; possible D gene TRBD1, 6 bases. Per germline, CDR1 SQVTM and CDR2 ANQGSEA. V lost 7 bases, J lost 5 bases, and 14 bases lay in between. The CDR3 length is 13 residues. CDR3 amino acids: CSAGGGGNEKLFF. The CDR3 nucleotides are TGCAGCGCTGGAGGGGGAGGGAATGAAAAACTGTTTTTT.

This clone was seen a few times. In DNA form, the CDR3 reads TGTGCCAGCTCACCAGACGGAGAGACCCAGTACTTC. This encodes CASSPDGETQYF. The chain recombines TRBV18 with TRBJ2-5; D unresolved. The V gene lost 2 bases and the J gene lost 4 bases, with 5 bases spanning the gap. Per germline, CDR1 KGHSH and CDR2 LQKENI. There are 12 residues in the CDR3.

This clone was recorded a few times. The chain joins TRBV15 to TRBJ1-5; D call uncertain. Germline V gene data show CDR1 as LNHNV and CDR2 as YYDKDF (reference sequence). This CDR3 comprises 15 residues. V was shortened by 0 bases and J by 5 bases, with 11 bases between the two germline ends. CDR3 in amino acids: CATSRDNRSDQPQHF. CDR3 DNA: TGTGCCACCAGCAGAGATAATCGGAGCGATCAGCCCCAGCATTTT.

The chain uses TRBV29-1 and TRBJ2-3; possibly TRBD2 for D (5 bases). The CDR3 sequence is 14 residues long. Germline V gene data show CDR1 as SQVTM and CDR2 as ANQGSEA. Trimming pared 6 bases from V and 6 bases from J, leaving 19 bases between. The chain's CDR3 is CSVPVTSGWDTQYF. In DNA, the CDR3 is TGCAGCGTCCCCGTTACGTCGGGGTGGGATACGCAGTATTTT.

The chain links TRBV14 to TRBJ2-7; 7 bases are shared with TRBD1. The ends lost 4 bases at V and 4 bases at J; junction bases unmatched: 4. There are 13 residues in the CDR3. The germline V gene has CDR1 SGHDN and CDR2 FVKESK. As DNA, the CDR3 is TGTGCCAGCAGCCCCGGGACAGTTTACGAGCAGTACTTC. Its protein is CASSPGTVYEQYF.